The 25 T cell receptor beta chains reported below all come from one sample, sequenced in a study of vaccination and CD4 T cells after COVID-19. Sequenced with the Oncomine TCR Beta short-read assay was DNA taken from cultured CD4+ T cells. TCRdb redid the calling of the PCR reads with MiXCR, one entry per CDR3 protein. The data contain about 20,000 distinct CDR3 sequences, roughly 50% of them singletons. Stated treatment: approximately nine-day PBMC culture with coronavirus spike peptide pools or control peptides (ViraFEST assay). Antigens for these TCRs are unknown. The specimen sequenced was CD4+ T cells from blood, cultured in vitro. These receptors were collected from a human donor who had recovered from COVID-19.

This clonotype was seen a few times. V gene TRBV27 combines with J gene TRBJ1-5; D not resolved. Germline V lookup: CDR1 MNHEY, CDR2 SMNVEV (reference sequence). The CDR3 is made up of 14 amino acids. V dropped 2 bases and J dropped 3 bases, with 8 bases sitting between them. As DNA, the CDR3 is TGTGCCAGCAGTTTAACCCGGAACAATCAGCCCCAGCATTTT. This translates into CASSLTRNNQPQHF.

The chain combines TRBV7-9 with TRBJ2-6; D ambiguous. The CDR3 runs to 17 residues. Trimming pared 0 bases from V and 0 bases from J, leaving 9 bases between. From germline, CDR1 is SEHNR and CDR2 FQNEAQ (reference sequence). CDR3: CASSLAMYNSGANVLTF. The CDR3 region has the DNA TGTGCCAGCAGCTTAGCGATGTACAACTCTGGGGCCAACGTCCTGACTTTC.

By frequency in the sample, this clonotype is medium-sized. CDR3 sequence (DNA): TGTGCCAGCAGCCAGACAGGGGAATATAATTCACCCCTCCACTTT. It encodes CASSQTGEYNSPLHF. The V call is TRBV27, the J call TRBJ1-6; 8 bases fit TRBD1. With V trimmed by 6 bases and J by 4 bases, 5 bases remained unmatched. CDR1 is MNHEY, CDR2 SMNVEV, per germline (reference sequence). This CDR3 comprises 15 residues.

Only a few counts were recorded for this clonotype. The V and J genes are TRBV7-2 and TRBJ1-2; the D gene is possibly TRBD1 (6 bases). The germline V gene has CDR1 SGHTA and CDR2 FQGNSA. This CDR3 comprises 15 residues. V lost 5 bases and J lost 3, with 16 bases in between. CDR3 in DNA: TGTGCCAGCAGCACTAAGACAGGAGATCACTATGGCTACACCTTC. This translates into CASSTKTGDHYGYTF.

The V gene is TRBV30, the J gene TRBJ1-3, with D possibly matching TRBD1 (5 bases). V lost 4 bases to trimming and J lost 1 base, with 8 bases between them. The germline gives CDR1 GTSNPN, CDR2 SVGIG (reference sequence). The CDR3 loop spans 13 amino acids. CDR3 nucleotide sequence: TGTGCCTGGACAGGACAATCTGGAAACACCATATATTTT. It translates to CAWTGQSGNTIYF.

V gene TRBV5-4 combines with J gene TRBJ2-3, with 7 bases matching TRBD2. This CDR3 spans 16 amino acids. Losses at the gene ends were 4 bases for V and 0 bases for J; bases not matched to a gene: 8. CDR1 is SGHNT, CDR2 YYREEE, per germline (reference sequence). The CDR3 DNA sequence: TGTGCCAGCAGCACCCTCCGGGACTATAGCACAGATACGCAGTATTTT. Translated, it gives CASSTLRDYSTDTQYF.

This rearrangement joins TRBV27 to TRBJ2-3; 12 bases line up with TRBD2. Germline V lookup: CDR1 MNHEY, CDR2 SMNVEV (reference sequence). The CDR3 is 16 amino acids. The V and J ends lost 7 bases and 2 bases, in that order; junction bases with no gene match: 7. The CDR3 sequence: CASKPLAGGVTDTQYF. The CDR3 DNA follows: TGTGCCAGCAAACCCCTAGCGGGGGGGGTCACAGATACGCAGTATTTT.

Only a few counts were recorded for this clonotype. This chain uses TRBV20-1 with TRBJ1-5; D perhaps matches TRBD1 (5 bases). Trimming removed 0 bases from V and 6 bases from J, with 9 bases in between. Germline-derived CDR1 and CDR2 are DFQATT and SNEGSKA (reference sequence). The CDR3 consists of 13 residues. In DNA, the CDR3 is TGCAGTGCTAGAGAGTTCGGGGGTCAGCCCCAGCATTTT. Amino acids: CSAREFGGQPQHF.

This chain connects TRBV7-6 to TRBJ2-7; 10 bases match TRBD1. J lost 1 base, V lost 4 bases, and 7 bases had no gene match. Germline CDR1 and CDR2: SGHVS and FNYEAQ. There are 16 residues in the CDR3. In DNA, the CDR3 is TGTGCCAGCAGCTCCCTCCGGGACAGGGGTTCCTACGAGCAGTACTTC. Residues: CASSSLRDRGSYEQYF.

The J gene is TRBJ2-5, the V gene TRBV6-7; a possible D gene is TRBD2 (6 bases). TRBV6-7 qualifies as an ORF whose function is uncertain. The CDR3 length is 13 residues. Trimming removed 5 bases from V and 4 bases from J, with 11 bases in between. CDR3 DNA: TGTGCCAGCAGTCCCGGGACTCCAGAGACCCAGTACTTC. It codes for CASSPGTPETQYF.

The CDR3 DNA sequence: TGTGCCAGCAGTGAAAGGTCGGGGGGCTACACTGAAGCTTTCTTT. It translates to CASSERSGGYTEAFF. The chain couples TRBV2 to TRBJ1-1; D possibly corresponds to TRBD1 (6 bases). V was trimmed by 2 bases and J by 3 bases, leaving 13 bases between them. The CDR3 length is 15 residues. Germline CDR1 SNHLY, CDR2 FYNNEI.

The J gene is TRBJ2-1, the V gene TRBV7-2, with D unresolved. This CDR3 spans 16 amino acids. Trimming took 0 bases from V and 0 from J, leaving 9 bases between them. Germline values: CDR1 SGHTA, CDR2 FQGNSA. CDR3 sequence reads: CASSLASGLSYNEQFF. The CDR3 nucleotides are TGTGCCAGCAGCTTAGCGTCGGGCCTCTCCTACAATGAGCAGTTCTTC.

This chain joins TRBV19 and TRBJ1-1, with D perhaps TRBD1 (6 bases). Germline CDR1 and CDR2: LNHDA and SQIVND (reference sequence). The CDR3 spans 17 residues. Trimming stripped 1 base from V and 5 bases from J, with 20 bases between. CDR3 in DNA: TGTGCCAGTAGTATAGTATGGGAGGGGGGCGCAAAAACTGAAGCTTTCTTT. As protein: CASSIVWEGGAKTEAFF.

This clonotype has more than one count but fewer than ten. This rearrangement joins TRBV6-1 to TRBJ1-5; D may be TRBD1 (6 bases). The CDR3 loop spans 16 amino acids. Looked up from germline, CDR1 is MNHNS and CDR2 is SASEGT. V dropped 6 bases and J dropped 0 bases, with 15 bases sitting between them. The CDR3: CASSPLTGYSNQPQHF. As DNA, the CDR3 is TGTGCCAGCAGCCCACTGACAGGTTATAGCAATCAGCCCCAGCATTTT.

V is TRBV20-1 and J is TRBJ2-7; D possibly corresponds to TRBD1 (5 bases). Germline V gene data show CDR1 as DFQATT and CDR2 as SNEGSKA (reference sequence). This CDR3 region has 12 residues. The V and J ends lost 5 bases and 3 bases respectively, with 11 bases between them. The CDR3 protein is CSALTAYYEQYF. DNA of the CDR3: TGCAGTGCTTTGACAGCTTACTACGAGCAGTACTTC.

This clonotype was counted a few times. The chain joins TRBV10-1 to TRBJ1-3; D is undetermined. The CDR3 has 12 residues. V was cut by 10 bases and J by 0 bases, with 7 bases left in between. Germline CDR1 and CDR2: WNHNN and SYGVQD (reference sequence). The CDR3 loop reads CATSDSGNTIYF. DNA for the CDR3: TGCGCCACCTCAGACTCTGGAAACACCATATATTTT.

The chain uses TRBV30 and TRBJ2-3; perhaps TRBD2 as D (5 bases). Germline V CDR1 and CDR2: GTSNPN, SVGIG (reference sequence). The CDR3 has 14 residues. Between the trimmed V and J ends, which lost 0 bases and 4 bases, there was a span of 11 bases. The CDR3 DNA reads as TGTGCCTGGAGTGTACGGGTCGGGGCAGATACGCAGTATTTT. Encoded protein: CAWSVRVGADTQYF.

This clonotype was detected only once. This chain uses TRBV6-1 with TRBJ2-7, with 11 nucleotides matching TRBD1. The germline CDR1 and CDR2 sequences are MNHNS and SASEGT. Germline trimming cut 10 bases from V and 6 bases from J; bases unmatched to any gene: 11. There are 14 residues in the CDR3. CDR3 protein: CATDRTGGASEQYF. The CDR3 DNA follows: TGTGCCACCGACCGGACAGGGGGCGCAAGCGAGCAGTACTTC.

This clonotype was picked up a small number of times. The CDR3 is CSPIWGSTDTQYF. As DNA, the CDR3 is TGCAGCCCCATTTGGGGTAGCACAGATACGCAGTATTTT. The chain links TRBV20-1 to TRBJ2-3; D is undetermined. Per the germline V gene, CDR1 is DFQATT and CDR2 is SNEGSKA (reference sequence). This CDR3 spans 13 amino acids.

V and J are TRBV6-1 and TRBJ1-3, with 8 bases identical to TRBD1. CDR1 is MNHNS and CDR2 is SASEGT in the germline V gene. V gave up 5 bases and J gave up 0 bases; unmatched junction bases: 6. This CDR3 is built from 16 residues. The CDR3 coding sequence is TGTGCCAGCAGTCCGGGACAGGCAAACTCTGGAAACACCATATATTTT. Protein sequence: CASSPGQANSGNTIYF.

This clonotype has a handful of counts. The genes are TRBV6-2 or TRBV6-3 and TRBJ1-6, with a possible D match to TRBD1 (5 bases). The CDR3 is made up of 17 amino acids. V was cut by 2 bases and J by 6 bases, with 17 bases left in between. CDR1 and CDR2 from the germline V gene are MNHEY and SVGEGT. In DNA, the CDR3 is TGTGCCAGCAGTTACCACACAGGCACGAGGGGTAATTCACCCCTCCACTTT. The encoded protein is CASSYHTGTRGNSPLHF.

This clonotype was detected once. The chain recombines TRBV21-1 with TRBJ1-5; no check of the table's D call, TRBD1, against the DNA was made. TRBV21-1 is marked as a pseudogene. This CDR3 has 17 residues. CDR3 region: CASSELCLGRRNQPQHF. CDR3 DNA sequence: TGTGCCAGCAGCGAACTATGTTTGGGACGGAGGAATCAGCCCCAGCATTTT.

The chain carries TRBV6-4 and TRBJ1-1, with D possibly TRBD1 on 5 matching bases. Trimming pared 7 bases from V and 4 bases from J, leaving 16 bases between. Germline assignment: CDR1 MRHNA and CDR2 SNTAGT. The CDR3 contains 14 residues. The CDR3 protein is CASTPTQGSTEAFF. The CDR3 DNA sequence: TGTGCCAGCACCCCTACCCAGGGTTCCACTGAAGCTTTCTTT.

The V and J genes are TRBV7-2 and TRBJ1-3; 10 bases agree with TRBD1. There are 17 residues in the CDR3. The V segment lost 5 bases and the J segment 4 bases; nucleotides outside the gene matches: 11. Germline V gives CDR1 SGHTA, CDR2 FQGNSA. CDR3 residues: CASSISSGQGSGNTIYF. The CDR3 DNA sequence: TGTGCCAGCAGCATAAGCTCGGGACAGGGGTCCGGAAACACCATATATTTT.

V and J are TRBV29-1 and TRBJ2-2; D remains unclear. The CDR3 spans 13 residues. CDR1 SQVTM and CDR2 ANQGSEA come from the germline V gene. Trimming left V 4 bases short and J 8 bases short, with 14 bases between. Here the CDR3 reads CSVGGFNGGELFF. In DNA form, the CDR3 reads TGCAGCGTTGGAGGATTTAACGGGGGGGAGCTGTTTTTT.